Below, one T cell receptor beta chain is given with its context. Its specificity is not known. This entry belongs to a study of cytomegalovirus exposure and HLA in healthy donors. The PCR made use of 60 Vbeta and 13 Jbeta primers. TCRdb's table, derived via immunoSEQ multiplex PCR, lists solely in-frame clones and lacks some. The sample records around 190,000 clones, less than 80% being singletons. The junction had 6 bases not matched to a gene; V was cut back by 4 bases and J by 6 bases. The CDR3 spans 14 residues. Germline V gene lookup returns CDR1 LGHNA and CDR2 YSLEER. Overall study results and limits: According to the study, 160 or so TCR beta chains were cytomegalovirus-associated. Within an earlier analysis, most TCR beta V segments proved productive either about 90% or about 30% of the time.

The sequencing input was PBMCs. The TCR originated in a woman under 40 in good health and CMV-seropositive. The chain joins TRBV4-3 to TRBJ1-5; 7 bases agree with TRBD1. The CDR3 spells CASSLGTAGQPQHF. The CDR3 DNA follows: TGCGCCAGCAGCCTGGGGACAGCCGGTCAGCCCCAGCATTTT.